This T cell receptor beta chain was captured by sequencing in a study of T-cell reconstitution after alpha-beta-depleted transplantation in children. Notes on the study in general: Newly produced T cells mostly accounted for T-cell counts and diversity one year post-transplant. Roughly two months post-transplant, alpha-beta T cells reportedly originated from several hundred graft clones that had expanded. Surviving recipient T cells and thymic progenitors accounted for the high day-60 TCRbeta diversity observed in some patients.

CDR1 is LGHNA, CDR2 YNFKEQ, per germline. The length of the CDR3 is 19 residues. V lost 5 bases, J lost 0 bases, and 10 bases stayed unmatched. As to this clonotype: Antigen unknown.

It was with unique molecular identifiers that the TCRbeta library was prepared. Each CDR3 protein is one row after TCRdb ran MiXCR on the PCR reads. The data contain hundreds of thousands of distinct CDR3 sequences, 10% to 15% of them singletons. The chain is built from TRBV4-2 and TRBJ2-1; 13 bases line up with TRBD2. The clonotype originates from a male patient under 18 who had a stem cell transplant for acute myeloid leukemia, so the T cells may come from the graft donor. This material consisted of PBMCs, mostly from graft donor cells, taken 360 days after TCRalphabeta/CD19-depleted stem cell transplant. The CDR3 is CASSTRGLAGKSSYNEQFF. The CDR3 DNA reads TGTGCCAGCAGCACGAGGGGACTAGCGGGAAAGAGCTCCTACAATGAGCAGTTCTTC.